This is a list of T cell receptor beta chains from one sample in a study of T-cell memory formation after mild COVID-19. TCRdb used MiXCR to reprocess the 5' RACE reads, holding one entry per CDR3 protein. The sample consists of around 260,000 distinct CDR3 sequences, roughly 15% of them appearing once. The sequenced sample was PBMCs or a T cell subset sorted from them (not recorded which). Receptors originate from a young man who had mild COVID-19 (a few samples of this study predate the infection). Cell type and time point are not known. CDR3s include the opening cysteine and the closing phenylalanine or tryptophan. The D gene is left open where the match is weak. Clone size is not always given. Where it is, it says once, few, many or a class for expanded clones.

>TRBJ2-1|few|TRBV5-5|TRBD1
CASRSGTEAYNEQFF
TGTGCCAGCAGGTCCGGGACAGAGGCCTACAATGAGCAGTTCTTC
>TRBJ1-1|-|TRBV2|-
CASPWVAFF
TGTGCCAGCCCCTGGGTAGCTTTCTTT
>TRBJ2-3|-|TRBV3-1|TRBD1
CASCQHRDRAADTQYF
TGTGCCAGCTGCCAGCACCGCGACAGGGCGGCAGATACGCAGTATTTT
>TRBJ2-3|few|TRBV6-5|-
CASSPLIADTQYF
TGTGCCAGCAGTCCATTGATAGCGGATACGCAGTATTTT
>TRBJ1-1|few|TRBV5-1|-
CASRQEWGATEAFF
TGCGCCAGCAGACAAGAATGGGGTGCGACTGAAGCTTTCTTT
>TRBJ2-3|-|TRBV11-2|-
CASSSDSHTQYF
TGTGCCAGCAGCTCGGACAGCCATACGCAGTATTTT
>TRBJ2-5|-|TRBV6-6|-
CASSYGKETQYF
TGTGCCAGCAGTTACGGTAAAGAGACCCAGTACTTC
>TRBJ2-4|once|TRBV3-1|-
CASSQAGFVAKNIQYF
TGTGCCAGCAGCCAAGCCGGCTTTGTAGCCAAAAACATTCAGTACTTC
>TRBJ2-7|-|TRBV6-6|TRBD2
CASSYGTSGLYEQYF
TGTGCCAGCAGTTATGGGACTAGCGGGCTCTACGAGCAGTACTTC
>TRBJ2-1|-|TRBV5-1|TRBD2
CASSPGTRDYNEQFF
TGCGCCAGCAGCCCCGGGACTAGGGATTACAATGAGCAGTTCTTC
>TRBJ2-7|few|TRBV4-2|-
CASSRGAYGPYEQYF
TGTGCCAGCAGCCGTGGGGCATACGGCCCCTACGAGCAGTACTTC
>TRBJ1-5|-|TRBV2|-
CASSPPDGHQPQHF
TGTGCCAGCAGTCCCCCCGACGGTCATCAGCCCCAGCATTTT
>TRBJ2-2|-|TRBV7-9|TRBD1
CASSPKGQGHTGELFF
TGTGCCAGCAGCCCCAAGGGACAGGGGCACACCGGGGAGCTGTTTTTT
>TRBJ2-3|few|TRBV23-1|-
CASSPGGRGLSGGRSDTQYF
TGCGCCAGCAGCCCCGGTGGCAGGGGGCTTAGCGGGGGCCGGTCAGATACGCAGTATTTT
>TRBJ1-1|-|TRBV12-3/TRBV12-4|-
CASSLVVEEALDTEAFF
TGTGCCAGCAGTTTAGTGGTGGAGGAAGCGTTGGACACTGAAGCTTTCTTT
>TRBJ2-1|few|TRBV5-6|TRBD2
CASSSSGGYNEQFF
TGTGCCAGCAGCTCTAGCGGGGGATACAATGAGCAGTTCTTC
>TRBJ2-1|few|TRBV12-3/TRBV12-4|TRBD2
CASSKRGANNEQFF
TGTGCCAGCAGTAAGCGGGGTGCTAACAATGAGCAGTTCTTC
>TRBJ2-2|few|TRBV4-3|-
CASSQVVSGNTGELFF
TGCGCCAGCAGCCAAGTCGTTAGCGGAAACACCGGGGAGCTGTTTTTT
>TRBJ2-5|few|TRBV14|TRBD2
CASSPQGAGQETQYF
TGTGCCAGCAGCCCCCAAGGAGCGGGACAAGAGACCCAGTACTTC
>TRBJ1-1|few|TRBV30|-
CAWAPWGTEAFF
TGTGCCTGGGCTCCTTGGGGCACTGAAGCTTTCTTT
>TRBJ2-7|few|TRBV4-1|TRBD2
CASSQELTSGNSPYEQYF
TGCGCCAGCAGCCAAGAATTAACTAGCGGCAACAGCCCCTACGAGCAGTACTTC
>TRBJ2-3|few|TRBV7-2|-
CASSLQGALGDTQYF
TGTGCCAGCAGCCTCCAAGGGGCCCTGGGAGATACGCAGTATTTT
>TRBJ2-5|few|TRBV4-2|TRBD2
CASSQLLAGTQETQYF
TGTGCCAGCAGCCAACTGCTAGCGGGGACCCAAGAGACCCAGTACTTC
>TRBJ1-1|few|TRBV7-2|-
CASSPKLGWNTEAFF
TGTGCCAGCAGCCCCAAACTGGGATGGAACACTGAAGCTTTCTTT
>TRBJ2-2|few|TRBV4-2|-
CASSQKDHPGELFF
TGTGCCAGCAGCCAAAAGGATCACCCCGGGGAGCTGTTTTTT
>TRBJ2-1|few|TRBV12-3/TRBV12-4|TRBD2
CASSLGAIGGNEQFF
TGTGCCAGCAGTTTAGGGGCCATCGGGGGGAATGAGCAGTTCTTC